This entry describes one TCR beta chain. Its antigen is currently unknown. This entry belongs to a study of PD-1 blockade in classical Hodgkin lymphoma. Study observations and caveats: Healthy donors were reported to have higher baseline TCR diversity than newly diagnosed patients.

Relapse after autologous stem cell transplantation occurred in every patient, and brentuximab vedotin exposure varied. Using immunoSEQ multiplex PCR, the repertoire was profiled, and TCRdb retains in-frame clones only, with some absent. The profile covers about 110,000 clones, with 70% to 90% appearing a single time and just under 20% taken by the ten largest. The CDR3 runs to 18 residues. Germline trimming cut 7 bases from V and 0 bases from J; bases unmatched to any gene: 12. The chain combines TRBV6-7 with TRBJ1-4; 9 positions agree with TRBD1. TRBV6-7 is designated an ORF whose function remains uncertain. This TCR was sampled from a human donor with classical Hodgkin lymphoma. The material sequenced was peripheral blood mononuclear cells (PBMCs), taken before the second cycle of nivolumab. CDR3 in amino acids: CASNKHRGLITTNEKLFF. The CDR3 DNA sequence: TGTGCCAGCAATAAACACAGGGGGCTGATTACAACTAATGAAAAACTGTTTTTT.